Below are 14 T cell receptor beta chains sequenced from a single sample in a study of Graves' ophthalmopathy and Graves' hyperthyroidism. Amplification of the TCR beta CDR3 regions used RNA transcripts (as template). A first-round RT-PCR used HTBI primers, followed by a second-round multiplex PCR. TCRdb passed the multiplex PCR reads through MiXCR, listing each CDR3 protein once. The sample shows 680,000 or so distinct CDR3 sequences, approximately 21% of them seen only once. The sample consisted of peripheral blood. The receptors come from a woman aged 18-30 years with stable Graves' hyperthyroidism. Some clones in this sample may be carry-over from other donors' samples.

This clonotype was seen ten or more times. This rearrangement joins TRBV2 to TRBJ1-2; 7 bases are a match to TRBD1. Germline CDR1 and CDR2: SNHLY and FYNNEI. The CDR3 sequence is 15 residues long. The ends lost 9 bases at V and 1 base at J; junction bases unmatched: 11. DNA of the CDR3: TGTGCCAGTATTCCCGGACAGGTCGTTAACTATGGCTACACCTTC. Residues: CASIPGQVVNYGYTF.

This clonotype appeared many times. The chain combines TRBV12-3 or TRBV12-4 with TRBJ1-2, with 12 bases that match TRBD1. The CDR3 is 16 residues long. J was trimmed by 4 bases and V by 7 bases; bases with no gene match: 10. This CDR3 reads CASNVGTGGASYGYTF. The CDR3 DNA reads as TGTGCCAGCAACGTAGGGACAGGGGGCGCGAGCTATGGCTACACCTTC.

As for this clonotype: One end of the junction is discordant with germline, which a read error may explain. DNA for the CDR3: TGCAGTGCCAGAGGACTAGCGGGGGGCCACGAGCAGTACTTC. This codes for CSARGLAGGHEQYF. This chain connects TRBV20-1 to TRBJ2-7; 14 bases match TRBD2. Germline loops: CDR1 DFQATT, CDR2 SNEGSKA (reference sequence). The CDR3 is made up of 14 amino acids.

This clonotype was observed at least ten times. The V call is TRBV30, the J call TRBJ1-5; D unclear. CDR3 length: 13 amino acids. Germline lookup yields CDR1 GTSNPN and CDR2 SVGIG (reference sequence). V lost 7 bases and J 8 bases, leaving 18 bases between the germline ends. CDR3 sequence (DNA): TGTGCCTCTGCGGACGGGGTGGCGGAGCCCCAGCATTTT. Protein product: CASADGVAEPQHF. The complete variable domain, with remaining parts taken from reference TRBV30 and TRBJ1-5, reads SQTIHQWPATLVQPVGSPLSLECTVEGTSNPNLYWYRQAAGRGLQLLFYSVGIGQISSEVPQNLSASRPQDRQFILSSKKLLLSDSGFYLCASADGVAEPQHFGDGTRLSIL.

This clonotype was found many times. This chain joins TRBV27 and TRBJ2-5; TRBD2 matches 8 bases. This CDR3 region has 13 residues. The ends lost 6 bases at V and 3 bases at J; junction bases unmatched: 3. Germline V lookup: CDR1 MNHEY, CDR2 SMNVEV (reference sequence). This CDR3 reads CASRAREEETQYF. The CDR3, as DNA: TGTGCCAGCAGGGCGCGGGAGGAAGAGACCCAGTACTTC.

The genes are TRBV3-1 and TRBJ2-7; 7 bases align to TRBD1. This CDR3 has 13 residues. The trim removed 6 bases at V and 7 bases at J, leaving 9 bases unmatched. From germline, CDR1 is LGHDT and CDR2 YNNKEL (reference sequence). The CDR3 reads CASSYGQVGEQYF. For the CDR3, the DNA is TGTGCCAGCAGTTACGGACAGGTCGGGGAGCAGTACTTC.

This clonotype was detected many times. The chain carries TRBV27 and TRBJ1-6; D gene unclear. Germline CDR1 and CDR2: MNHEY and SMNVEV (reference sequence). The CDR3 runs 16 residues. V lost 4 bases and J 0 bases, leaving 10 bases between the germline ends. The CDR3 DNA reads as TGTGCCAGCAGTTCCTACAGCGGCTCCTATAATTCACCCCTCCACTTT. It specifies CASSSYSGSYNSPLHF.

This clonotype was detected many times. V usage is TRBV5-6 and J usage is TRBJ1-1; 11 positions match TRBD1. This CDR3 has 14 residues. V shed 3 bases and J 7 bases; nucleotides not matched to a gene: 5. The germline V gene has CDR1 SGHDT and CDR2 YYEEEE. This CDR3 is CASSSWTGGDEAFF. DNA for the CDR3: TGTGCCAGCAGCTCATGGACAGGGGGCGATGAAGCTTTCTTT.

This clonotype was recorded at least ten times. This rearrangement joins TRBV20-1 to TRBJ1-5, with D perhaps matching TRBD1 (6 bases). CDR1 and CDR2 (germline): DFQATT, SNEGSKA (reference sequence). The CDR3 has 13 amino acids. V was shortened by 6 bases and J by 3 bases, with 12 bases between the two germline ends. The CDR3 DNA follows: TGCAGTGCCCCCAGGGGAGCCAATCAGCCCCAGCATTTT. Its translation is CSAPRGANQPQHF.

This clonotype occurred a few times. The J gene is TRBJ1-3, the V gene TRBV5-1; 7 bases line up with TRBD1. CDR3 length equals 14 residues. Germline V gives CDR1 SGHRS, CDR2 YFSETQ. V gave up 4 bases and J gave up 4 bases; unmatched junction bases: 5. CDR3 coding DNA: TGCGCCAGCAGCACGACAGGGACCGGAAACACCATATATTTT. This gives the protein CASSTTGTGNTIYF.

CDR3: CSARTGTSNTGELFF. The CDR3 DNA is TGCAGTGCTAGAACCGGGACCTCGAACACCGGGGAGCTGTTTTTT. V usage is TRBV20-1 and J usage is TRBJ2-2; D is possibly TRBD1 or TRBD2 (5 bases each). V was clipped by 2 bases and J by 0 bases, with 10 bases between them. The CDR3 spans 15 residues. CDR1 and CDR2 (germline): DFQATT, SNEGSKA (reference sequence).

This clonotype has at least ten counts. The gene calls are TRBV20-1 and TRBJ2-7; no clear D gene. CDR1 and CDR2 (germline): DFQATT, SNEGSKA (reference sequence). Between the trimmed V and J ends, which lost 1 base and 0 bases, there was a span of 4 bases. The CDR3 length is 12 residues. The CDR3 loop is CSARASSYEQYF. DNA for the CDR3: TGCAGTGCTAGAGCAAGCTCCTACGAGCAGTACTTC.

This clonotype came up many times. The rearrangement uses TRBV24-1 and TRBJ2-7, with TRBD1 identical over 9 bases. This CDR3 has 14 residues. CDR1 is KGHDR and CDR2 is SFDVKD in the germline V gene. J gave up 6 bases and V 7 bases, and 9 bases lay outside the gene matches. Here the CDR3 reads CATSATGGKGEQYF. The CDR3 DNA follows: TGTGCCACCAGCGCAACAGGGGGCAAAGGCGAGCAGTACTTC.

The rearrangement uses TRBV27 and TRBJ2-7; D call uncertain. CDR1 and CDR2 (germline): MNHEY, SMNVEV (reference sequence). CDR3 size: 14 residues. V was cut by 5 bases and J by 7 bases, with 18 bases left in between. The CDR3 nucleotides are TGTGCCAGCAGTCCCCGTCTAGATCCCGGGGAGCAGTACTTC. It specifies CASSPRLDPGEQYF.